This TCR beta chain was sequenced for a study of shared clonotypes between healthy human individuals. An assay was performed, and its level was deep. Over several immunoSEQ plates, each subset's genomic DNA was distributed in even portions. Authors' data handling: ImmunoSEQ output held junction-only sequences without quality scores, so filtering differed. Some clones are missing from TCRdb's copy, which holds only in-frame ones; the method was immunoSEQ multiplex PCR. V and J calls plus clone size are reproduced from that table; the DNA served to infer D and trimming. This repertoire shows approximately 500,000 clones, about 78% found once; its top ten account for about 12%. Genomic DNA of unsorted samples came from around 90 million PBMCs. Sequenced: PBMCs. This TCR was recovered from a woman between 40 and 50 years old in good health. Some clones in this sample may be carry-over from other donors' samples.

CDR3 in amino acids: CASSPQGAETEAFF. The DNA of the CDR3 is TGCGCCAGCAGCCCACAGGGGGCCGAGACTGAAGCTTTCTTT. This sequence joins TRBV5-1 and TRBJ1-1, with 9 nucleotides matching TRBD1. Germline CDR1 reads SGHRS; CDR2 reads YFSETQ. After removal of 4 bases from V and 5 bases from J, the junction contained 6 bases not matched to a gene. This CDR3 has 14 residues.